Sequencing of this T cell receptor (beta chain) was carried out in a study of blood T cell repertoires in COVID-19. The cohort comprised adults aged roughly 18 to 100 years residing in about two dozen US areas. Cohorts were assigned according to the clinical history that participants reported. The germline CDR1 and CDR2 sequences are SGHVS and FQNEAQ. The CDR3 has 13 amino acids. The ends were cut back, 1 base at V and 6 bases at J, with 7 bases in the middle. Produced via immunoSEQ multiplex PCR; TCRdb's table is partial and in-frame only. The sample lists about 270,000 clones, 65% to 90% seen once, with about 8.2% in the top ten.

The sequence was obtained from a woman aged 45-59 years with acute COVID-19. The sequenced sample consisted of PBMCs or T cells enriched from blood (not recorded which). V and J are TRBV7-8 and TRBJ1-5, with a possible D match to TRBD1 (6 bases). The CDR3 DNA follows: TGTGCCAGCAGCTTAGAAGGGGGTCAGCCCCAGCATTTT. Amino acids: CASSLEGGQPQHF.